This T cell receptor beta chain was profiled in a study of blood T cell repertoires in COVID-19. Study-wide background: Nucleic acid was either cDNA or gDNA, and it came from T cells, B-cell-depleted T cells, or PBMCs.

The repertoire was sequenced with immunoSEQ multiplex PCR; TCRdb's copy has only in-frame clones and lacks some. This table holds 170,000 or so clones, 70% to 90% found once. V was clipped by 4 bases and J by 1 base; unmatched bases: 9. In germline, CDR1 is SGHRS, CDR2 YFSETQ. CDR3 length: 17 amino acids. The clonotype comes from a man aged 35 to 55 with active or convalescent COVID-19. Source material: peripheral blood. The gene calls are TRBV5-1 and TRBJ1-1, with 11 bases identical to TRBD1. CDR3 sequence: CASSHAGTGGPNTEAFF. The CDR3 DNA reads as TGCGCCAGCAGCCACGCCGGGACAGGGGGACCGAACACTGAAGCTTTCTTT.